This T cell receptor (beta chain) was captured in a study of cytomegalovirus exposure and HLA in healthy donors. Overall study findings and caveats: Later, an analysis found that TCR clusters from the first cohort tended to co-occur in the roughly 110 validation repertoires. Cytomegalovirus status was reportedly diagnosed by the classifier with high specificity and sensitivity.

About this clone: As yet, its antigen is unknown. Other DNA sequences in the same sample also yield this CDR3.

The donors were in the roughly 130-subject validation cohort, distinct from the roughly 700-subject first cohort. The table came from immunoSEQ multiplex PCR; TCRdb's copy has only in-frame clones and leaves some out. This sample has around 140,000 clones; roughly 89% occur once, and the top ten carry roughly 1.2%. Germline V CDR1 and CDR2: SNHLY, FYNNEI. Trimming took 3 bases from V and 7 from J; bases not matched to a gene: 7. CDR3 length equals 15 residues. What was sequenced was PBMCs. This chain uses TRBV2 with TRBJ1-3; 9 positions match TRBD1. The receptor was derived from a woman between 18 and 29 years old in good health and CMV-seronegative. As DNA, the CDR3 is TGTGCCAGCAGTGAGGAGGGACAGGGTGGCAACACCATATATTTT. Amino acids: CASSEEGQGGNTIYF.